This is a list of T cell receptor beta chains from one sample in a study of blood T cell repertoires in COVID-19. Repertoires were generated with immunoSEQ multiplex PCR, while TCRdb's copy carries only in-frame clones and drops some. The sample includes approximately 440,000 clones, about 91% of them seen just once. Material for sequencing was peripheral blood. These receptors were obtained from a woman in her forties or fifties with COVID-19, enrolled during active disease. CDR3s include the opening cysteine and the closing phenylalanine or tryptophan. Clone size appears in some rows only: once, few, many, or a class for an expanded clone.

j_gene: TRBJ2-5; v_gene: TRBV3-1/TRBV3-2; abundance: .; CDR3aa: CASSQGRGPLETQYF
j_gene: TRBJ1-2; v_gene: TRBV4-1; abundance: .; CDR3aa: CASSQEDWGGYTF
j_gene: TRBJ1-4; v_gene: TRBV5-1; abundance: .; CDR3aa: CASRVVYRRVEKLFF
j_gene: TRBJ1-5; v_gene: TRBV6-1; abundance: .; CDR3aa: CASSEVGVQPQHF
j_gene: TRBJ1-1; v_gene: TRBV29-1; abundance: few; CDR3aa: CSVELVQLSGAFF
j_gene: TRBJ1-6; v_gene: TRBV19; abundance: .; CDR3aa: CASSIDGTGLGSPLHF
j_gene: TRBJ1-1; v_gene: TRBV5-1; abundance: .; CDR3aa: CASSLGNRYTEAFF
j_gene: TRBJ2-2; v_gene: TRBV30; abundance: few; CDR3aa: CAWISPVSRGELFF
j_gene: TRBJ2-7; v_gene: TRBV2; abundance: .; CDR3aa: CARSGTGGYEQYF
j_gene: TRBJ2-4; v_gene: TRBV11-2; abundance: .; CDR3aa: CASSLESAGGNIQYF
j_gene: TRBJ2-2; v_gene: TRBV4-2; abundance: few; CDR3aa: CASSQDGRGRSSVELFF
j_gene: TRBJ1-1; v_gene: TRBV19; abundance: .; CDR3aa: CASSLIQGAEAFF
j_gene: TRBJ2-1; v_gene: TRBV5-1; abundance: once; CDR3aa: CASSPGLVNEQFF
j_gene: TRBJ2-7; v_gene: TRBV12-3/TRBV12-4; abundance: .; CDR3aa: CASSLGGLSEQYF
j_gene: TRBJ1-2; v_gene: TRBV5-1; abundance: once; CDR3aa: CASSLRQGTNYGYTF
j_gene: TRBJ1-2; v_gene: TRBV10-3; abundance: .; CDR3aa: CAISERGKGYTF
j_gene: TRBJ1-2; v_gene: TRBV6-5; abundance: .; CDR3aa: CASSYGQGAIDGYTF
j_gene: TRBJ2-5; v_gene: TRBV5-1; abundance: .; CDR3aa: CASSPTGGEETQYF